The 14 T cell receptor beta chains presented below share a single source sample, sequenced in a study of spatial heterogeneity in lung cancer. TCRdb re-derived calls from the 5' RACE reads in MiXCR, one entry per CDR3 protein. The repertoire has 25,000 or so distinct CDR3 sequences, roughly 5.4% of them found once; the top ten carry 20% to 25%. Time point denoted: blood at routine non-recurrence follow-up after resection. The sequences come from PBMCs, collected at follow-up. The origin of the receptors is a female donor with early-stage non-small cell lung cancer.

This clonotype was seen ten or more times. The CDR3 loop is CSARVPGLAVDTQYF. The DNA of the CDR3 is TGCAGTGCTAGAGTCCCGGGACTAGCTGTTGATACGCAGTATTTT. This chain links TRBV20-1 with TRBJ2-3; 9 nucleotides agree with TRBD2. The V gene's germline CDR1 is DFQATT and CDR2 SNEGSKA (reference sequence). J was trimmed by 6 bases and V by 1 base; bases with no gene match: 8. This CDR3 spans 15 amino acids.

This clonotype was seen many times. This sequence joins TRBV28 and TRBJ2-7; perhaps TRBD1 as D (6 bases). The CDR3 loop spans 11 amino acids. V was cut by 5 bases and J by 4 bases, with 6 bases left in between. CDR1 and CDR2 (germline): MDHEN, SYDVKM. The CDR3 sequence is CASSGQYEQYF. The CDR3 DNA is TGTGCCAGCAGTGGACAGTACGAGCAGTACTTC.

Points on this clonotype: A much bigger clone sits one base away, suggesting this may be a read error. V and J are TRBV3-1 and TRBJ1-4, with D hard to call. The CDR3 contains 15 residues. Germline CDR1 and CDR2: LGHDT and YNNKEL (reference sequence). CDR3 DNA: TGTGCCAGCGGCCAAGACCTGCAGGCTAATGAAAAACTGTTTTTT. This gives the protein CASGQDLQANEKLFF.

This clonotype was counted only a few times. The chain links TRBV20-1 to TRBJ2-1; TRBD2 agrees at 12 bases. Germline assignment: CDR1 DFQATT and CDR2 SNEGSKA (reference sequence). This CDR3 has 13 residues. With 5 bases clipped from V and 12 bases from J, the junction kept 8 bases outside the gene matches. In DNA form, the CDR3 reads TGCAGTGCTGCACTAGCGGGGGGCACCCTGCAGTTCTTC. Its protein product is CSAALAGGTLQFF.

This clonotype has a count of ten or more. CDR3 DNA: TGCAGCGTTAATGAAGAGACCCAGTACTTC. This codes for CSVNEETQYF. The genes are TRBV29-1 and TRBJ2-5, with D unclear. The CDR3 totals 10 residues. Trimming pared 5 bases from V and 3 bases from J, leaving 4 bases between. From germline, CDR1 is SQVTM and CDR2 ANQGSEA.

The chain is built from TRBV20-1 and TRBJ2-7; D might be TRBD1 or TRBD2, each matching 5 bases. The CDR3 length is 15 residues. CDR1 and CDR2 (germline): DFQATT, SNEGSKA (reference sequence). V lost 0 bases to trimming and J lost 0 bases, with 12 bases between them. The CDR3 DNA follows: TGCAGTGCTAGAGATAACAGGAGGAGCTCCTACGAGCAGTACTTC. It yields the protein CSARDNRRSSYEQYF.

This clonotype appeared many times. V gene TRBV2 combines with J gene TRBJ2-3; D not resolved. Trimming took 5 bases from V and 2 from J, leaving 8 bases between them. The CDR3 has 13 amino acids. Germline-derived CDR1 and CDR2 are SNHLY and FYNNEI. The CDR3 nucleotides read TGTGCCAGCAGTCCTCCCTTCACAGATACGCAGTATTTT. Amino acids: CASSPPFTDTQYF.

This clonotype was picked up many times. The genes are TRBV7-2 and TRBJ2-3; D not certain. The germline V gene encodes CDR1 SGHTA and CDR2 FQGNSA. V was clipped by 2 bases and J by 2 bases, with 11 bases between them. This CDR3 has 15 residues. The CDR3 sequence is CASSLTRTTTDTQYF. CDR3 coding DNA: TGTGCCAGCAGCTTAACCCGGACGACCACAGATACGCAGTATTTT.

In this sample, this clonotype turned up many times. The rearrangement uses TRBV4-2 and TRBJ2-7; 9 nucleotides match TRBD2. The CDR3 totals 15 residues. The germline CDR1 and CDR2 sequences are LGHNA and YNFKEQ. The V segment lost 0 bases and the J segment 4 bases; nucleotides outside the gene matches: 4. The CDR3 nucleotides read TGTGCCAGCAGCCAAGATGCGGGGGGGCAATACGAGCAGTACTTC. This encodes CASSQDAGGQYEQYF.

This clonotype was observed many times. The genes are TRBV20-1 and TRBJ1-2; 8 nucleotides agree with TRBD1. Trimming took 6 bases from V and 3 from J; bases not matched to a gene: 9. Germline CDR1 reads DFQATT; CDR2 reads SNEGSKA (reference sequence). This CDR3 has 14 residues. The CDR3 loop reads CSAEPGQEDYGYTF. The CDR3 coding sequence is TGCAGTGCGGAACCGGGACAGGAAGACTATGGCTACACCTTC.

This clonotype has more than one count but fewer than ten. This chain uses TRBV28 with TRBJ2-7, with 9 nucleotides matching TRBD2. Per germline, CDR1 MDHEN and CDR2 SYDVKM. V trimming: 6 bases; J trimming: 2 bases; junction bases outside the gene matches: 8. The CDR3 has 15 residues. CDR3: CASRSPSGITYEQYF. CDR3 coding DNA: TGTGCCAGCAGATCTCCTAGCGGGATAACCTACGAGCAGTACTTC.

This clonotype has ten or more counts. The chain is built from TRBV6-5 and TRBJ1-6; 7 bases are shared with TRBD1. The CDR3 sequence is 15 residues long. CDR1 is MNHEY, CDR2 SVGAGI, per germline. The J segment lost 8 bases and the V segment lost 3 bases, leaving 7 bases of the junction unmatched. CDR3 sequence (DNA): TGTGCCAGCAGTTATGAACAGGGGAGGCATTCACCCCTCCACTTT. It specifies CASSYEQGRHSPLHF.

This clonotype showed up many times. This chain joins TRBV27 and TRBJ1-5; D is unclear. This CDR3 is 11 amino acids long. The ends were cut back, 5 bases at V and 9 bases at J, with 8 bases in the middle. CDR1 MNHEY and CDR2 SMNVEV come from the germline V gene (reference sequence). DNA for the CDR3: TGTGCCAGCAGTGCGGATCGGCCCCAGCATTTT. Protein sequence: CASSADRPQHF.

This clonotype was counted ten times or more. The genes are TRBV5-1 and TRBJ2-7; D not certain. CDR3 length: 14 residues. The ends were cut back, 0 bases at V and 5 bases at J, with 12 bases in the middle. CDR1 and CDR2 from the germline V gene are SGHRS and YFSETQ. The CDR3: CASSLGARSDEQYF. The DNA for the CDR3 is TGCGCCAGCAGCTTGGGGGCCCGTTCCGACGAGCAGTACTTC.